This entry features one T cell receptor beta chain sequence. What antigen it recognizes has not been identified. One junction end disagrees with the germline gene, perhaps due to a read error. The data were obtained in a study of CD8 T cells in Susac syndrome (dated by TCRdb to about 2019). Broadly, across the study: The study used repertoire sequencing to test whether antigen drove CD8+ T cell activation and differentiation in Susac syndrome.

Peripheral blood CD8+ and CD4+ T cells from healthy donors, Susac syndrome patients and multiple sclerosis patients were profiled by high-throughput TCR beta sequencing. Treatment-naive patients with stable or active relapsing-remitting disease fulfilling revised McDonald criteria were used as multiple sclerosis controls. Bulk CD8+ and CD4+ T cells were purified magnetically by negative isolation, whereas CD8+ TEMRA cells were enriched by FACS. Blood was collected in EDTA tubes and processed within 24 hours, with PBMCs isolated through density gradient centrifugation. PBMCs intended for TCR sequencing were frozen in liquid nitrogen and were later thawed in a 37 degrees C water bath. A purity of at least 90% was achieved for sorted or isolated CD4+, CD8+ and CD8+ TEMRA cells. Study-wide findings and limitations: The TCR sequencing and HLA analysis was acknowledged to have included a relatively small number of individuals.

RNA was extracted with the RNeasy kit and roughly 0.45 to 1 ug was reverse transcribed using random hexamers. The immunoSEQ multiplex PCR assay, which covers 54 Vbeta and 13 Jbeta segments, was used to amplify TCR beta CDR3 regions. PCR amplification bias was corrected using a synthetic template baseline for primer optimization and computational correction. The study's processing was this. Reads were assigned to V, D and J genes according to IMGT and analyzed in immunoSEQ Analyzer, with only productive sequences retained. Clonality was computed as one minus Shannon entropy normalized by log2 of the number of productive unique sequences. For each patient and control, public and private clones were evaluated within the 100 most prevalent clones. Susac-specific clones were defined as absent from healthy and MS cohorts, around 970 published viral clones and other ImmuneACCESS disease sequences. Clones were called with MiXCR by TCRdb after fastp trimmed the public reads at Q25, and only in-frame beta chains were retained. Entries that share a CDR3 protein sequence are merged under the most common genes and DNA. The V and J calls come from TCRdb's annotation, not from the publication. The sample data list around 120,000 distinct CDR3 sequences, and 90% to 95% of these were observed just once. Approximately 0.097% of the sample is in the top ten clones.

Material: CD4+ T cells from PBMCs. The TCR was taken from a human donor with multiple sclerosis.

CDR3 sequence: CASRDRGVMNTEAFF. The nucleotide sequence is TGTGCCAGCCGCGACAGGGGGGTTATGAACACTGAAGCCTTCTTT. In this chain, TRBV19 is recombined with TRBJ1-1; TRBD1 lines up with 9 middle nucleotides. The CDR3 measures 15 amino acids from cysteine to phenylalanine. The DNA shown is the 45-base CDR3, in frame from base 1. The germline V gene (reference sequence) provides CDR1 LNHDA and CDR2 SQIVND.